This entry features one TCR beta chain sequence. Its antigen is currently not known. Base qualities are not provided; no much larger clone lies one nucleotide away. The sample belongs to a study of blood T cell repertoires in COVID-19 (dated by TCRdb to the early 2020s). Turning to the overall study: The collaborator samples originated in the United States, Italy and Spain and spanned the acute and convalescent phases of COVID-19. The repertoires were released in a freely available public database meant as a resource for research on the immune response to SARS-CoV-2. Where HLA class I and class II types were available, the types were taken from metadata supplied by the sample provider, not from assay-based typing. Deeply sampled blood TCRbeta repertoires from subjects exposed to, actively infected with, or recovered from COVID-19 were included in the dataset. Samples were obtained from the ongoing ImmuneRACE study (first 160 participants) and from about 1,300 subjects provided by 6 global collaborators. The prospective study material was composed of cDNA or gDNA derived from T cells, B-cell-depleted T cells, or PBMCs. Sample metadata almost always included a de-identified subject ID, COVID-19 status, age in years and sex.

The immunoSEQ Assay, a bias-controlled multiplex PCR, was used to amplify TCRbeta CDR3 regions from genomic DNA. For the original study's pipeline: The number of nucleated cells in each sample was estimated by amplification of reference gene primers within the assay. To quantify the absolute abundance of each unique TCRbeta CDR3 rearrangement, sequence reads were collapsed and filtered. For each sample, productive Simpson clonality was calculated as the square root of Simpson's diversity index over productive rearrangements. TCRdb took over this immuneACCESS table, retaining in-frame rearrangements with V and J assigned. Such tables are incomplete; in checked studies, under half of the missing clones stem from an unresolved V gene, and the remainder is unexplained. V and J calls and clone size follow that table, whereas D and trimming were derived from the DNA. This sample holds roughly 300,000 clones; 87% were observed only once. Clones ranked in the top ten supply around 1.5% of the sample.

General conclusions and limits of the study: How much clinical and demographic metadata was included differed by source and by participant, and the metadata was provided uncurated.

A second Seattle source provided samples from volunteer blood donors who had recovered from COVID-19. Collaborating institutions collected whole blood in K2EDTA tubes following their own protocols. For TCRbeta analysis, collaborators shipped samples as frozen whole blood, isolated PBMCs, or DNA extracted from either of those sample types. The receptor was derived from a woman in her thirties or forties who had recovered from COVID-19. Sequenced input: peripheral blood.

The CDR3 reads CASSLDWGGRATDTQYF. In nucleotide form, the sequence is TGTGCCAGCAGCTTAGATTGGGGGGGCAGGGCCACAGATACGCAGTATTTT. Recombination joined TRBV7-9 with TRBJ2-3; the D gene is perhaps TRBD2, from 7 matching bases. The CDR1 and CDR2 encoded by the germline V gene (reference sequence) are SEHNR and FQNEAQ. V and J lose 1 base and 2 bases, and a span of 16 bases separates them. The CDR3 covers 17 residues, taking in both the cysteine and the phenylalanine. The only DNA kept is the CDR3, 51 bases in frame from the first base.